Presented here are 2 T cell receptor beta chains from one specimen sequenced in a study of vaccination effects on CD4 cells after COVID-19. This table comes from immunoSEQ multiplex PCR, and its TCRdb copy is limited to in-frame clones, with some not included. The sample consists of tens of thousands of clones, about three quarters of them appearing once. No cognate antigen is known for these TCRs. Sequencing followed a ViraFEST assay step that expanded antigen-specific CD4+ T cells with viral peptide pools. Researchers isolated CD4+ T cells once less than twelve days of culture had elapsed. Subjects were given two BNT162b2 or mRNA-1273 vaccine doses. Sequencing used CD4+ T cells from PBMCs cultured with HCoV-229E spike peptides, obtained after COVID-19 vaccination. The receptors stem from a human donor who received a COVID-19 vaccine.

The genes are TRBV23-1 and TRBJ2-5; 11 bases fit TRBD2. TRBV23-1 is annotated as an ORF whose role is uncertain. The CDR3 is made up of 17 amino acids. V shed 4 bases and J 2 bases; nucleotides not matched to a gene: 9. The DNA of the CDR3 is TGCGCCAGCAGTCGACTACCACTAGCGGGGGAACAAGAGACCCAGTACTTC. It is translated as CASSRLPLAGEQETQYF.

This clone turned up a few times. The gene calls are TRBV24-1 and TRBJ2-1, with TRBD2 matching over 16 bases. V lost 3 bases, J lost 10 bases, and 8 bases stayed unmatched. This CDR3 region has 17 residues. Germline V gene lookup returns CDR1 KGHDR and CDR2 SFDVKD. The CDR3 sequence: CATSDQPGTSGGGEQFF. The CDR3 bases are TGTGCCACCAGTGATCAGCCCGGGACTAGCGGGGGGGGCGAGCAGTTCTTC.